The 21 T cell receptor beta chains given below trace back to one sample, sequenced in a study of circulating and synovial CD4+ cells in juvenile arthritis. TCRdb keeps only in-frame clones here, not all; method: immunoSEQ multiplex PCR. This table holds more than 30,000 clones, roughly 95% found once. The sequenced sample was CD4+ T cells from blood. Receptors were obtained from a human donor with juvenile idiopathic arthritis.

This chain joins TRBV7-3 and TRBJ2-1; 9 nucleotides align to TRBD2. The CDR3 runs 16 residues. Germline CDR1 is SGHTA and CDR2 is FQGTGA. Unmatched junction bases numbered 8, after V lost 3 bases and J lost 5 bases. The CDR3 loop reads CASSLALAGLDNEQFF. The CDR3 coding sequence is TGTGCCAGCAGCTTGGCCCTAGCGGGGCTGGACAATGAGCAGTTCTTC.

About this clone itself: The same CDR3 arises from other DNA sequences in this sample as well. The chain couples TRBV6-5 to TRBJ2-2, with TRBD1 matching 7 bases. The V gene's germline CDR1 is MNHEY and CDR2 SVGAGI. The CDR3 consists of 16 residues. The V gene end was trimmed by 0 bases and the J gene end by 6 bases; junction bases not matched to a gene: 7. The CDR3 region is CASSYSRQGRAGELFF. The CDR3 region has the DNA TGTGCCAGCAGTTACTCTCGACAGGGAAGGGCCGGGGAGCTGTTTTTT.

The V and J genes are TRBV6-5 and TRBJ1-1; TRBD1 is a possible D gene (5 bases). V was pared by 1 base and J by 0 bases, with 9 bases between. This CDR3 spans 15 amino acids. CDR1 and CDR2 from the germline V gene are MNHEY and SVGAGI. The DNA of the CDR3 is TGTGCCAGCAGTTACTTCAGGGACTTGAACACTGAAGCTTTCTTT. As protein: CASSYFRDLNTEAFF.

The chain employs TRBV7-9 and TRBJ2-3; 7 bases fit TRBD1. The CDR3 loop spans 16 amino acids. J was trimmed by 2 bases and V by 4 bases; bases with no gene match: 9. Germline V gene lookup returns CDR1 SEHNR and CDR2 FQNEAQ (reference sequence). The DNA of the CDR3 is TGTGCCAGCAGCTCGGTGACAGGGCCCTCCACAGATACGCAGTATTTT. As protein: CASSSVTGPSTDTQYF.

The V gene is TRBV2, the J gene TRBJ1-1, with no clear D. CDR1 is SNHLY and CDR2 is FYNNEI in the germline V gene. Trimming shortened V by 0 bases and J by 0 bases, and 11 bases separated the two germline ends. This CDR3 region has 16 residues. Here the CDR3 reads CASSEALGSMNTEAFF. CDR3 nucleotides: TGTGCCAGCAGTGAAGCGCTGGGCAGTATGAACACTGAAGCTTTCTTT.

The rearrangement joins TRBV6-1 to TRBJ2-1; 12 bases agree with TRBD1. J lost 2 bases, V lost 4 bases, and 3 bases had no gene match. The CDR3 runs 16 residues. CDR1 and CDR2 from the germline V gene are MNHNS and SASEGT. This CDR3 reads CASSGGTGGPYNEQFF. The CDR3 bases are TGTGCCAGCAGTGGCGGGACAGGGGGCCCCTACAATGAGCAGTTCTTC.

This clone was seen only once. The chain carries TRBV2 and TRBJ2-5; TRBD1 matches at 12 bases. Unmatched junction bases numbered 4, after V lost 6 bases and J lost 5 bases. Germline V gives CDR1 SNHLY, CDR2 FYNNEI. This CDR3 contains 14 residues. DNA of the CDR3: TGTGCCAGCAGAGGGACAGGGGGCAGGGAGACCCAGTACTTC. Protein product: CASRGTGGRETQYF.

This clone has more than one count but fewer than ten. The chain has TRBV28 and TRBJ1-3; TRBD1 matches at 7 bases. After removal of 5 bases from V and 4 bases from J, the junction contained 11 bases not matched to a gene. This CDR3 has 16 amino acids. Germline-derived CDR1 and CDR2 are MDHEN and SYDVKM. The CDR3 loop reads CASSQVGMTGGNTIYF. The CDR3 coding sequence is TGTGCCAGCAGTCAGGTTGGGATGACAGGGGGAAACACCATATATTTT.

The chain carries TRBV6-1 and TRBJ1-2; weak D call: TRBD1 (6 bases). CDR3 length: 14 residues. The V end lost 8 bases, the J end lost 2 bases, and 15 bases lay between the germline ends. Per the germline V gene, CDR1 is MNHNS and CDR2 is SASEGT. CDR3 region: CASLQGQANYGYTF. Here the CDR3 DNA reads TGTGCCAGCCTCCAGGGGCAGGCGAACTATGGCTACACCTTC.

The rearrangement links TRBV27 to TRBJ2-6; 7 nucleotides line up with TRBD1. This CDR3 has 17 amino acids. The V gene end was trimmed by 6 bases and the J gene end by 2 bases; junction bases not matched to a gene: 10. The germline V gene encodes CDR1 MNHEY and CDR2 SMNVEV (reference sequence). The CDR3 DNA reads TGTGCCAGCAGGGTTAGGGACAGTAGAACTGGGGCCAACGTCCTGACTTTC. The encoded protein is CASRVRDSRTGANVLTF.

CDR3 in amino acids: CAWSRQGAFSYGYTF. The CDR3 DNA reads as TGTGCCTGGAGTAGACAGGGGGCCTTTAGCTATGGCTACACCTTC. V gene TRBV30 combines with J gene TRBJ1-2; 10 bases agree with TRBD1. Germline CDR1 and CDR2: GTSNPN and SVGIG (reference sequence). V lost 2 bases to trimming and J lost 4 bases; unmatched junction nucleotides: 7. The CDR3 is 15 amino acids.

The rearrangement joins TRBV27 to TRBJ1-4; 9 nucleotides align to TRBD1. This CDR3 is 17 amino acids long. Germline lookup yields CDR1 MNHEY and CDR2 SMNVEV (reference sequence). J was trimmed by 7 bases and V by 8 bases; bases with no gene match: 17. CDR3 in DNA: TGTGCCAGCGGTCAACTCCCGGGGACAGGGTTTAGTGAAAAACTGTTTTTT. Translation gives CASGQLPGTGFSEKLFF. The whole variable domain, filled in from reference TRBV27 and TRBJ1-4, reads EAQVTQNPRYLITVTGKKLTVTCSQNMNHEYMSWYRQDPGLGLRQIYYSMNVEVTDKGDVPEGYKVSRKEKRNFPLILESPSPNQTSLYFCASGQLPGTGFSEKLFFGSGTQLSVL.

This chain uses TRBV27 with TRBJ1-2, with 8 bases lining up with TRBD1. Germline loops: CDR1 MNHEY, CDR2 SMNVEV (reference sequence). This CDR3 is 15 amino acids long. Trimming removed 9 bases from V and 6 bases from J; junction bases left unmatched: 15. CDR3 DNA: TGTGCCAGTACTAGGACAGGGACGACCGGTCATGGCTACACCTTC. Translated, it gives CASTRTGTTGHGYTF.

The CDR3 DNA is TGTGCCAGCAGCTCGCTTGGAGGACAGGGGTACGAGCAGTACTTC. This encodes CASSSLGGQGYEQYF. The V and J genes are TRBV11-2 and TRBJ2-7; 9 nucleotides agree with TRBD1. Germline-derived CDR1 and CDR2 are SGHAT and FQNNGV. The CDR3 length is 15 residues. The J segment lost 4 bases and the V segment lost 4 bases, leaving 8 bases of the junction unmatched. Full variable domain (remainder filled in from reference TRBV11-2 and TRBJ2-7): EAGVAQSPRYKIIEKRQSVAFWCNPISGHATLYWYQQILGQGPKLLIQFQNNGVVDDSQLPKDRFSAERLKGVDSTLKIQPAKLEDSAVYLCASSSLGGQGYEQYFGPGTRLTVT.

This chain links TRBV28 with TRBJ2-2; D might be TRBD1 (6 bases). Per the germline V gene, CDR1 is MDHEN and CDR2 is SYDVKM. Trimming stripped 3 bases from V and 5 bases from J, with 13 bases between. The CDR3 loop spans 15 amino acids. Here the CDR3 reads CASSFIPRGTGELFF. DNA for the CDR3: TGTGCCAGCAGTTTCATCCCCAGGGGAACCGGGGAGCTGTTTTTT.

The CDR3 sequence: CASSLLRGNTEAFF. CDR3 bases: TGTGCCAGCAGCTTATTGCGGGGTAACACTGAAGCTTTCTTT. This sequence joins TRBV7-6 and TRBJ1-1; D is unclear. Germline V lookup: CDR1 SGHVS, CDR2 FNYEAQ. This CDR3 contains 14 residues. Deletions cut 2 bases from V and 2 bases from J, with 9 bases between.

The genes are TRBV7-9 and TRBJ1-1, with a weak D call TRBD1 (6 bases). CDR1 SEHNR and CDR2 FQNEAQ come from the germline V gene (reference sequence). CDR3 length equals 15 residues. V was pared by 7 bases and J by 5 bases, with 20 bases between. The CDR3 is CASKPRGGRGTEAFF. The CDR3 DNA reads as TGTGCCAGCAAGCCCCGAGGGGGAAGAGGGACTGAAGCTTTCTTT.

For the CDR3, the DNA is TGTGCCAGCAGCCCTGGGACTAGCGGGAGGCCCAGGGCCAATGAGCAGTTCTTC. It codes for CASSPGTSGRPRANEQFF. The rearrangement uses TRBV11-2 and TRBJ2-1; TRBD2 agrees at 15 bases. There are 18 residues in the CDR3. V lost 5 bases and J lost 6; bases outside the gene matches: 11. Germline V gene data show CDR1 as SGHAT and CDR2 as FQNNGV.

The chain joins TRBV7-8 to TRBJ2-3; TRBD2 is a possible D gene (5 bases). This CDR3 has 14 residues. The V end was cut by 1 base, the J end by 2 bases, with 7 bases between. Germline V CDR1 and CDR2: SGHVS, FQNEAQ. In nucleotides, the CDR3 is TGTGCCAGCAGCTTAGAGCGGCTCACAGATACGCAGTATTTT. It specifies CASSLERLTDTQYF.

The chain links TRBV12-5 to TRBJ2-3, with TRBD2 matching 8 bases. CDR3 length: 14 residues. The germline V gene encodes CDR1 LGHNT and CDR2 FRNRAP. V dropped 4 bases and J dropped 6; count of bases not matched to a gene: 6. CDR3 sequence: CASGWSGSSDTQYF. As DNA, the CDR3 is TGTGCTAGTGGTTGGAGCGGGAGCAGCGATACGCAGTATTTT. Combining the CDR3 with reference TRBV12-5 and TRBJ2-3 gives the whole variable domain DARVTQTPRHKVTEMGQEVTMRCQPILGHNTVFWYRQTMMQGLELLAYFRNRAPLDDSGMPKDRFSAEMPDATLATLKIQPSEPRDSAVYFCASGWSGSSDTQYFGPGTRLTVL.

The chain links TRBV6-5 to TRBJ2-5; D is perhaps TRBD2 (5 bases). CDR1 and CDR2 from the germline V gene are MNHEY and SVGAGI. Trimming pared 0 bases from V and 13 bases from J, leaving 12 bases between. The CDR3 is made up of 12 amino acids. CDR3 DNA sequence: TGTGCCAGCAGTTACTCGAGCGGCACAATGTACTTC. This codes for CASSYSSGTMYF.